A single sample gave rise to the 20 T cell receptor beta chains below, sequenced in a study of cytomegalovirus exposure and HLA in healthy donors. The study ran its PCR with 60 Vbeta and 13 Jbeta primers. Measured with immunoSEQ multiplex PCR; TCRdb has only the in-frame clones, and not every one. Among more than 130,000 clones listed, roughly four fifths were seen once. The sequenced sample was PBMCs. All receptors come from a human donor in good health.

J is TRBJ2-5 and V is TRBV6-1, with 10 bases lining up with TRBD2. V lost 6 bases and J lost 3; bases outside the gene matches: 7. CDR1 MNHNS and CDR2 SASEGT come from the germline V gene. The CDR3 runs to 15 residues. This CDR3 reads CASRPTAGGKETQYF. The DNA of the CDR3 is TGTGCCAGCAGACCAACAGCGGGGGGGAAAGAGACCCAGTACTTC.

This clone was recorded a few times. The chain couples TRBV5-1 to TRBJ1-1; maybe TRBD1 (5 bases). Trimming stripped 4 bases from V and 3 bases from J, with 13 bases between. The CDR3 loop spans 14 amino acids. CDR1 is SGHRS and CDR2 is YFSETQ in the germline V gene. This CDR3 reads CASSTRDLDTEAFF. For the CDR3, the DNA is TGCGCCAGCAGCACCAGGGACTTGGACACTGAAGCTTTCTTT.

The rearrangement uses TRBV2 and TRBJ1-1; no reliable D call. V lost 7 bases and J 8 bases, leaving 11 bases between the germline ends. CDR1 is SNHLY, CDR2 FYNNEI, per germline. CDR3 length equals 11 residues. Here the CDR3 reads CASNPVLEAFF. The DNA of the CDR3 is TGTGCCAGCAATCCCGTTCTCGAAGCTTTCTTT.

The J gene is TRBJ1-2, the V gene TRBV5-6; D unclear. This CDR3 spans 12 amino acids. Trimming took 9 bases from V and 9 from J, leaving 18 bases between them. Germline assignment: CDR1 SGHDT and CDR2 YYEEEE. The CDR3: CATRTDGVCYTF. As DNA, the CDR3 is TGTGCCACTAGGACCGACGGGGTTTGCTACACCTTC. Full variable domain (remainder filled in from reference TRBV5-6 and TRBJ1-2): DAGVTQSPTHLIKTRGQQVTLRCSPKSGHDTVSWYQQALGQGPQFIFQYYEEEERQRGNFPDRFSGHQFPNYSSELNVNALLLGDSALYLCATRTDGVCYTFGSGTRLTVV.

This clone has a handful of counts. The rearrangement links TRBV6-4 to TRBJ2-7, with 12 bases matching TRBD2. With V trimmed by 6 bases and J by 3 bases, 9 bases remained unmatched. There are 16 residues in the CDR3. The germline V gene has CDR1 MRHNA and CDR2 SNTAGT. CDR3 sequence (DNA): TGTGCCAGCAGCGGACTAGCGGGATTCCCGGGCTACGAGCAGTACTTC. Protein sequence: CASSGLAGFPGYEQYF.

This sequence joins TRBV7-3 and TRBJ1-1; D gene unclear. The CDR3 is 13 residues long. Germline V lookup: CDR1 SGHTA, CDR2 FQGTGA. Between the trimmed V and J ends, which lost 2 bases and 3 bases, there was a span of 7 bases. This chain's CDR3 is CASSLFQYTEAFF. Written as DNA, the CDR3 is TGTGCCAGCAGCTTATTTCAGTACACTGAAGCTTTCTTT.

V gene TRBV11-3 combines with J gene TRBJ1-1; tentatively, D is TRBD1 (5 bases). Looked up from germline, CDR1 is SGHNT and CDR2 is YENEEA. With 1 base removed from V and 1 base from J, the gap between germline ends came to 7 bases. The CDR3 runs to 14 residues. CDR3 nucleotide sequence: TGTGCCAGCAGCTTAGTGGGGCGGAACACTGAAGCTTTCTTT. This gives the protein CASSLVGRNTEAFF.

The CDR3 region is CASSFRDQETQYF. The CDR3 DNA follows: TGTGCCAGCAGTTTCAGGGATCAAGAGACCCAGTACTTC. This sequence joins TRBV28 and TRBJ2-5; weak D call: TRBD1 (5 bases). V lost 3 bases to trimming and J lost 2 bases, with 7 bases between them. Germline V gene lookup returns CDR1 MDHEN and CDR2 SYDVKM. The CDR3 length is 13 residues.

This clone has only a few counts. This chain connects TRBV27 to TRBJ2-5; 7 bases are shared with TRBD1. Germline CDR1 is MNHEY and CDR2 is SMNVEV (reference sequence). After removal of 5 bases from V and 2 bases from J, the junction contained 5 bases not matched to a gene. The CDR3 contains 14 residues. The CDR3 loop reads CASSKRQGQETQYF. For the CDR3, the DNA is TGTGCCAGCAGTAAGCGACAGGGACAAGAGACCCAGTACTTC.

With respect to this clone: Other DNA sequences from this sample encode an identical CDR3 as well. The V gene is TRBV6-6, the J gene TRBJ2-2; no clear D gene. Per germline, CDR1 MNHNY and CDR2 SVGAGI (reference sequence). V lost 8 bases and J lost 0, with 16 bases in between. This CDR3 spans 16 amino acids. DNA for the CDR3: TGTGCCAGCCACACTCATCCGGGTTCGAACACCGGGGAGCTGTTTTTT. It translates to CASHTHPGSNTGELFF.

The J gene is TRBJ1-4, the V gene TRBV7-8; 7 bases line up with TRBD1. The CDR3 extends over 15 amino acids. Germline CDR1 is SGHVS and CDR2 is FQNEAQ. The V and J ends lost 4 bases and 8 bases, in that order; junction bases with no gene match: 10. The CDR3 DNA follows: TGTGCCAGCAGCTCCACGACAGGGAAAAGGGAAAAACTGTTTTTT. Protein: CASSSTTGKREKLFF.

The J gene is TRBJ1-2, the V gene TRBV28, with D perhaps matching TRBD1 (6 bases). Trimming removed 4 bases from V and 7 bases from J, with 10 bases in between. Germline values: CDR1 MDHEN, CDR2 SYDVKM. The CDR3 loop spans 12 amino acids. CDR3 in amino acids: CASSSGAGGYTF. The CDR3 DNA reads as TGTGCCAGCAGTTCAGGGGCGGGTGGCTACACCTTC.

This clone was picked up a small number of times. V and J are TRBV27 and TRBJ2-7; possibly TRBD1 for D (6 bases). The CDR3 extends over 15 amino acids. V lost 11 bases and J 1 base, leaving 21 bases between the germline ends. Germline V lookup: CDR1 MNHEY, CDR2 SMNVEV (reference sequence). CDR3 coding DNA: TGTGCCCTGGCCGATTCGGGACATAAATCCTACGAGCAGTACTTC. It translates to CALADSGHKSYEQYF.

This rearrangement joins TRBV4-1 to TRBJ1-1, with TRBD1 matching over 7 bases. V trimming: 5 bases; J trimming: 5 bases; junction bases outside the gene matches: 5. Germline CDR1 is MGHRA and CDR2 is YSYEKL. The CDR3 spans 13 residues. CDR3 DNA: TGCGCCAGCAGCACAGGGGTTGGGACTGAAGCTTTCTTT. It translates to CASSTGVGTEAFF.

CDR3 in DNA: TGTGCCAGCAGCTCCCGGGACAGGGGCTACGAGCAGTACTTC. Its translation is CASSSRDRGYEQYF. V gene TRBV7-9 combines with J gene TRBJ2-7; TRBD1 matches at 10 bases. CDR3 length: 14 residues. Germline trimming cut 4 bases from V and 3 bases from J; bases unmatched to any gene: 3. From germline, CDR1 is SEHNR and CDR2 FQNEAQ (reference sequence).

This chain joins TRBV29-1 and TRBJ1-2; TRBD1 aligns across 8 bases. The trim removed 5 bases at V and 3 bases at J, leaving 5 bases unmatched. This CDR3 is built from 13 residues. Germline values: CDR1 SQVTM, CDR2 ANQGSEA. This chain's CDR3 is CSVRQGSDYGYTF. In DNA form, the CDR3 reads TGCAGCGTTAGACAGGGGTCTGACTATGGCTACACCTTC.

The chain links TRBV25-1 to TRBJ1-2; D not resolved. This CDR3 is built from 14 residues. Deletions cut 3 bases from V and 2 bases from J, with 10 bases between. The V gene's germline CDR1 is MGHDK and CDR2 SYGVNS. For the CDR3, the DNA is TGTGCCAGCAGTGAGCCGGGGAGAAACTATGGCTACACCTTC. It specifies CASSEPGRNYGYTF.

This clone has only a few counts. The chain employs TRBV15 and TRBJ2-7, with D perhaps TRBD2 (6 bases). The CDR3 has 15 amino acids. Germline V CDR1 and CDR2: LNHNV, YYDKDF (reference sequence). V lost 5 bases to trimming and J lost 0 bases, with 14 bases between them. The CDR3 loop is CATSAAGTYSYEQYF. CDR3 coding DNA: TGTGCCACCAGCGCGGCCGGGACTTACTCCTACGAGCAGTACTTC. Full variable domain (missing parts from reference TRBV15 and TRBJ2-7): DAMVIQNPRYQVTQFGKPVTLSCSQTLNHNVMYWYQQKSSQAPKLLFHYYDKDFNNEADTPDNFQSRRPNTSFCFLDIRSPGLGDTAMYLCATSAAGTYSYEQYFGPGTRLTVT.

This clone has a handful of counts. The identical CDR3 is also encoded by other nucleotide sequences in the sample. The CDR3 reads CASSPGNTEAFF. The CDR3 coding sequence is TGTGCCAGCAGTCCGGGAAACACTGAAGCTTTCTTT. This rearrangement joins TRBV6-5 to TRBJ1-1; D gene uncertain. Trimming stripped 5 bases from V and 2 bases from J, with 6 bases between. The length of the CDR3 is 12 residues. Looked up from germline, CDR1 is MNHEY and CDR2 is SVGAGI.

The chain employs TRBV28 and TRBJ2-1; D remains unclear. CDR1 MDHEN and CDR2 SYDVKM come from the germline V gene. The CDR3 runs 14 residues. Trimming shortened V by 3 bases and J by 0 bases, and 6 bases separated the two germline ends. The CDR3 sequence is CASSFSSSYNEQFF. CDR3 nucleotide sequence: TGTGCCAGCAGTTTCTCTAGCTCCTACAATGAGCAGTTCTTC.